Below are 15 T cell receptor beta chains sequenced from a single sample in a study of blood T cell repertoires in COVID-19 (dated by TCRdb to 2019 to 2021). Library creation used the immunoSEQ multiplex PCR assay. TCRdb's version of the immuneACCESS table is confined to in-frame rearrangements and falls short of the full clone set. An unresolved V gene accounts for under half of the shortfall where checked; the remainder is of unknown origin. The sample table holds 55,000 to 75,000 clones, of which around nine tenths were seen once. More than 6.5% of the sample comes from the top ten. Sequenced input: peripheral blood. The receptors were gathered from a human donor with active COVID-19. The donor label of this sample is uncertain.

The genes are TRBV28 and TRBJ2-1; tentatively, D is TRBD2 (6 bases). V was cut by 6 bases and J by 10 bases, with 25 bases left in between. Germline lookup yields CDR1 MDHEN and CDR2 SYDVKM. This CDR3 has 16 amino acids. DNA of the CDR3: TGTGCCAGCAGGTTTGGACGGAGGAGGGGTAGCAGAGAGCAGTTCTTC. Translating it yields CASRFGRRRGSREQFF. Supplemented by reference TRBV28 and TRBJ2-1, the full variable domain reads DVKVTQSSRYLVKRTGEKVFLECVQDMDHENMFWYRQDPGLGLRLIYFSYDVKMKEKGDIPEGYSVSREKKERFSLILESASTNQTSMYLCASRFGRRRGSREQFFGPGTRLTVL.

The CDR3 sequence is CASSVARAYEQYF. DNA for the CDR3: TGTGCCAGCAGCGTAGCCCGTGCCTACGAGCAGTACTTC. V gene TRBV9 combines with J gene TRBJ2-7; no reliable D call. The V and J ends lost 0 bases and 2 bases respectively, with 6 bases between them. Germline values: CDR1 SGDLS, CDR2 YYNGEE. The CDR3 extends over 13 amino acids.

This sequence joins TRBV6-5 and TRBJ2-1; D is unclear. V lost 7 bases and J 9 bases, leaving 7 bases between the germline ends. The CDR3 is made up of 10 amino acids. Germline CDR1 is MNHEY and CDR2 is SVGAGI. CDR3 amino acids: CASKLVEQFF. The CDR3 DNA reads TGTGCCAGCAAATTAGTTGAGCAGTTCTTC.

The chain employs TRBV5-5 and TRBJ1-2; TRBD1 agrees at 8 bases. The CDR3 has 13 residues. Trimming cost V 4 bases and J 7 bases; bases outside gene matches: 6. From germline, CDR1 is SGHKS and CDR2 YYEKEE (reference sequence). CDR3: CASSATGDGGYTF. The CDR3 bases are TGTGCCAGCAGCGCGACAGGGGATGGTGGCTACACCTTC.

CDR3 protein: CASSELQAGYGYTF. CDR3 nucleotides: TGTGCCAGCAGTGAACTTCAGGCCGGTTATGGCTACACCTTC. V gene TRBV6-1 combines with J gene TRBJ1-2; D gene uncertain. This CDR3 is built from 14 residues. V was shortened by 2 bases and J by 5 bases, with 12 bases between the two germline ends. Germline CDR1 MNHNS, CDR2 SASEGT.

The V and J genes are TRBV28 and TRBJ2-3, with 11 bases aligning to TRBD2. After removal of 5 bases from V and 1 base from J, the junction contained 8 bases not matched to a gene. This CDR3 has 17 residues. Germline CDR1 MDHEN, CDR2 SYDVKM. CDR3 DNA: TGTGCCAGCAGTGTCGATACTAGCGGGAGTGGCACAGATACGCAGTATTTT. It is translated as CASSVDTSGSGTDTQYF.

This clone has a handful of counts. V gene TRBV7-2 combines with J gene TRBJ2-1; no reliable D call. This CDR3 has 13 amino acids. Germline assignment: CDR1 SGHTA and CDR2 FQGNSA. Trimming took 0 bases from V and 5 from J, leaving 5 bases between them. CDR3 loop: CASSLAENNEQFF. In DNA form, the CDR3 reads TGTGCCAGCAGCTTAGCCGAGAACAATGAGCAGTTCTTC.

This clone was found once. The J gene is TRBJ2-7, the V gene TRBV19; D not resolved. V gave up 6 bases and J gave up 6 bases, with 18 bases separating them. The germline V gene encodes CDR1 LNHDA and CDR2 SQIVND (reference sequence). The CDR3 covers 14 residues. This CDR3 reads CASSLVLLSGEQYF. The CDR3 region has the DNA TGTGCCAGTAGCTTGGTCCTTCTCTCGGGCGAGCAGTACTTC.

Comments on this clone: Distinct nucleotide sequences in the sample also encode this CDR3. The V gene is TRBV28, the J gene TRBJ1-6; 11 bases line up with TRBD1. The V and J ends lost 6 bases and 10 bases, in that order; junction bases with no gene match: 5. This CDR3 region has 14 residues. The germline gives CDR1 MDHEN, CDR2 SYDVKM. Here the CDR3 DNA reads TGTGCCAGCAGACCGGGACAGGGGGGATCACCCCTCCACTTT. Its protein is CASRPGQGGSPLHF.

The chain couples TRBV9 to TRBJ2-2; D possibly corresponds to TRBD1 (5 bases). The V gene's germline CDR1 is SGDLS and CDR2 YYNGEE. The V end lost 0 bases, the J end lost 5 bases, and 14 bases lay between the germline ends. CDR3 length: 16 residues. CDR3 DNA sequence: TGTGCCAGCAGCGTAGAGCAGGGCTATTTGACCGGGGAGCTGTTTTTT. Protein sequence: CASSVEQGYLTGELFF.

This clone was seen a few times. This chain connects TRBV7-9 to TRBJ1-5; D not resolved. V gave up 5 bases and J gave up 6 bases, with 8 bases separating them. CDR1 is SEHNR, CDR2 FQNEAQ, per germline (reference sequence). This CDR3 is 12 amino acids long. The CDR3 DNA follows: TGTGCCAGCAGCGCGGACTTTCAGCCCCAGCATTTT. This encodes CASSADFQPQHF.

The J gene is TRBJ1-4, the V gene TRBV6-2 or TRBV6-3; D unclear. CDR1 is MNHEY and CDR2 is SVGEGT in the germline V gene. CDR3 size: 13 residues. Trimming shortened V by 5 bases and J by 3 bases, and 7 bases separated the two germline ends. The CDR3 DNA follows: TGTGCCAGCAGTATTGGAGCTAATGAAAAACTGTTTTTT. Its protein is CASSIGANEKLFF.

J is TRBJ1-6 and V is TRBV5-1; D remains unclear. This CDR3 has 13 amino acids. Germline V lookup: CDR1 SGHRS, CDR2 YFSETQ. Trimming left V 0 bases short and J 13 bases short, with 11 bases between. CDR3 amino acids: CASSLEPGRPLHF. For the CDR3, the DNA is TGCGCCAGCAGCTTGGAGCCAGGTCGGCCCCTCCACTTT. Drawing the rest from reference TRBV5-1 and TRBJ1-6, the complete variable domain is KAGVTQTPRYLIKTRGQQVTLSCSPISGHRSVSWYQQTPGQGLQFLFEYFSETQRNKGNFPGRFSGRQFSNSRSEMNVSTLELGDSALYLCASSLEPGRPLHFGNGTRLTVT.

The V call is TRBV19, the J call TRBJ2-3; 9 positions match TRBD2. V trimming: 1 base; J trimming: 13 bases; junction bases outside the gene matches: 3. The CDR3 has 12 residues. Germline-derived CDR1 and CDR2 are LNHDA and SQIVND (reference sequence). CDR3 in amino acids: CASSIVGTSKYF. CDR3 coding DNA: TGTGCCAGTAGTATAGTAGGGACTAGCAAGTATTTT.

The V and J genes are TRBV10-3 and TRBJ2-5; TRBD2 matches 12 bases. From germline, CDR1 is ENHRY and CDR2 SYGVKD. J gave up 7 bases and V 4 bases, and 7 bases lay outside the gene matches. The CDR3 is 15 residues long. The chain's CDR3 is CAISVSSGGAGTQYF. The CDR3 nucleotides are TGTGCCATCAGTGTATCTAGCGGGGGGGCCGGGACCCAGTACTTC.